The 22 T cell receptor beta chains in this list originate from one sample, sequenced in a study of Graves' ophthalmopathy and Graves' hyperthyroidism. The study amplified TCR beta CDR3 regions using RNA transcripts. An opening RT-PCR round employed HTBI primers and preceded a second-round multiplex PCR. TCRdb redid the calling of the multiplex PCR reads with MiXCR, one entry per CDR3 protein. The sample includes around 670,000 distinct CDR3 sequences, approximately 40% of them seen just once. Sample: peripheral blood. The receptor set was obtained from an adult man with Graves' ophthalmopathy.

The chain joins TRBV7-3 to TRBJ2-7, with 14 positions matching TRBD2. CDR3 length: 15 amino acids. The V gene end was trimmed by 5 bases and the J gene end by 6 bases; junction bases not matched to a gene: 6. CDR1 SGHTA and CDR2 FQGTGA come from the germline V gene. The CDR3 DNA follows: TGTGCCAGCAGCCCCGGGACTAGCGGGAGAGGCGAGCAGTACTTC. It is translated as CASSPGTSGRGEQYF. The complete variable domain, with remaining parts taken from reference TRBV7-3 and TRBJ2-7, reads GAGVSQTPSNKVTEKGKYVELRCDPISGHTALYWYRQSLGQGPEFLIYFQGTGAADDSGLPNDRFFAVRPEGSVSTLKIQRTERGDSAVYLCASSPGTSGRGEQYFGPGTRLTVT.

This clonotype was detected a few times. The CDR3 reads CASSPAYNTQNTEAFF. The CDR3 region has the DNA TGTGCCAGCAGCCCCGCATACAACACCCAGAACACTGAAGCTTTCTTT. This chain links TRBV6-5 with TRBJ1-1; D is uncertain. Deletions cut 6 bases from V and 1 base from J, with 18 bases between. This CDR3 is built from 16 residues. Germline V lookup: CDR1 MNHEY, CDR2 SVGAGI.

This clonotype was detected only a few times. The chain uses TRBV24-1 and TRBJ2-3; D call uncertain. There are 14 residues in the CDR3. CDR1 and CDR2 (germline): KGHDR, SFDVKD. Trimming removed 6 bases at V and 0 bases at J, with 9 bases between. CDR3 sequence: CATSIKESTDTQYF. CDR3 in DNA: TGTGCCACCAGTATCAAGGAAAGCACAGATACGCAGTATTTT.

In this sample, this clonotype turned up a few times. The J gene is TRBJ1-6, the V gene TRBV7-9, with TRBD1 as a possible D gene (5 bases). This CDR3 region has 15 residues. The germline V gene has CDR1 SEHNR and CDR2 FQNEAQ (reference sequence). V lost 4 bases, J lost 5 bases, and 12 bases lay in between. This CDR3 reads CASSSTGANNSPLHF. The CDR3 bases are TGTGCCAGCAGCTCAACAGGAGCCAATAATTCACCCCTCCACTTT.

This clonotype showed up just a few times. This chain joins TRBV18 and TRBJ1-2, with TRBD1 as a possible D gene (5 bases). CDR3 size: 14 residues. Germline V lookup: CDR1 KGHSH, CDR2 LQKENI. Trimming pared 3 bases from V and 3 bases from J, leaving 11 bases between. In DNA form, the CDR3 reads TGTGCCAGCTCACCGACGGACATCTACTATGGCTACACCTTC. Translated, it gives CASSPTDIYYGYTF.

The chain joins TRBV6-5 to TRBJ1-6, with 7 positions matching TRBD1. Germline loops: CDR1 MNHEY, CDR2 SVGAGI. With 5 bases clipped from V and 5 bases from J, the junction kept 6 bases outside the gene matches. CDR3 size: 15 residues. This CDR3 reads CASSGRDSNNSPLHF. The CDR3 nucleotides are TGTGCCAGCAGTGGCCGGGACAGCAATAATTCACCCCTCCACTTT.

Comments on this clonotype: Its ends do not fully match the called genes, so a read error is possible. The chain joins TRBV15 to TRBJ2-3; D might be TRBD2 (5 bases). This CDR3 has 17 residues. Germline values: CDR1 LNHNV, CDR2 YYDKDF (reference sequence). Here the CDR3 reads CATSSGVFNMGTDTQSF. In DNA form, the CDR3 reads TGTGCCACCAGCAGCGGGGTTTTCAACATGGGCACAGATACGCAGTCCTTT.

This clonotype was counted ten times or more. V usage is TRBV7-9 and J usage is TRBJ1-2; a weak D match, TRBD1 (5 bases). The CDR3 is 13 amino acids. Germline loops: CDR1 SEHNR, CDR2 FQNEAQ (reference sequence). V was trimmed by 3 bases and J by 2 bases, leaving 7 bases between them. The chain's CDR3 is CASSLGVNYGYTF. In DNA, the CDR3 is TGTGCCAGCAGCTTGGGGGTCAACTATGGCTACACCTTC.

Ten or more counts support this clonotype. This chain connects TRBV20-1 to TRBJ1-4; the D is unclear. Trimming left V 0 bases short and J 4 bases short, with 6 bases between. Germline V gene sequence: CDR1 DFQATT, CDR2 SNEGSKA (reference sequence). The CDR3 covers 13 residues. This chain's CDR3 is CSAREAFNEKLFF. As DNA, the CDR3 is TGCAGTGCTAGAGAGGCCTTTAATGAAAAACTGTTTTTT.

J is TRBJ2-5 and V is TRBV7-9; maybe TRBD2 (5 bases). The V and J ends lost 6 bases and 4 bases respectively, with 15 bases between them. The germline V gene encodes CDR1 SEHNR and CDR2 FQNEAQ (reference sequence). The CDR3 sequence is 14 residues long. The CDR3 region has the DNA TGTGCCAGCAGTGAAAAGGCTCGGGGAGAGACCCAGTACTTC. Protein sequence: CASSEKARGETQYF.

The J gene is TRBJ2-5, the V gene TRBV7-9, with 7 bases matching TRBD1. After removal of 4 bases from V and 2 bases from J, the junction contained 4 bases not matched to a gene. From germline, CDR1 is SEHNR and CDR2 FQNEAQ (reference sequence). CDR3 length equals 14 residues. This CDR3 is CASSSQGEQETQYF. The DNA of the CDR3 is TGTGCCAGCAGCTCCCAGGGGGAGCAAGAGACCCAGTACTTC.

Regarding this clonotype: Given a much more abundant clone one base away, this may be a read error. The chain has TRBV3-1 and TRBJ2-7; D not resolved. This CDR3 has 11 amino acids. CDR1 is LGHDT, CDR2 YNNKEL, per germline (reference sequence). This CDR3 reads CAGSQSNEQYF. The CDR3 nucleotides read TGTGCCGGCAGCCAATCCAACGAGCAGTACTTC.

The chain has TRBV29-1 and TRBJ2-7; 12 bases are a match to TRBD1. The CDR3 runs 14 residues. The germline gives CDR1 SQVTM, CDR2 ANQGSEA. The ends lost 4 bases at V and 7 bases at J; junction bases unmatched: 8. DNA of the CDR3: TGCAGCGTTGTCCGGGACAGGGGGCCAGGTGAGCAGTACTTC. Translating gives CSVVRDRGPGEQYF.

Of note for this clonotype: One end of the junction is discordant with germline, which a read error may explain. The chain is built from TRBV9 and TRBJ1-6; D remains ambiguous. The CDR3 covers 12 residues. Per the germline V gene, CDR1 is SGDLS and CDR2 is YYNGEE. In DNA, the CDR3 is TGTGTCAGCAGTGTGGGAAACTCACCCCTCCACTTT. This gives the protein CVSSVGNSPLHF.

This clonotype showed up just a few times. Here the CDR3 reads CSVGGQGTGELFF. Written as DNA, the CDR3 is TGCAGCGTTGGAGGACAGGGCACCGGGGAGCTGTTTTTT. The rearrangement links TRBV29-1 to TRBJ2-2; 8 bases agree with TRBD1. With V trimmed by 4 bases and J by 4 bases, 2 bases remained unmatched. The CDR3 consists of 13 residues. In germline, CDR1 is SQVTM, CDR2 ANQGSEA.

This clonotype has at least ten counts. In DNA, the CDR3 is TGTGCCATCAGGGAGGACAGAGGGAATCAGCCCCAGCATTTT. Translating it yields CAIREDRGNQPQHF. The chain uses TRBV10-3 and TRBJ1-5, with D possibly matching TRBD1 (6 bases). Per the germline V gene, CDR1 is ENHRY and CDR2 is SYGVKD. The CDR3 is 14 residues long. V lost 6 bases and J lost 4, with 13 bases in between.

The V call is TRBV29-1, the J call TRBJ2-7; D is uncertain. Germline loops: CDR1 SQVTM, CDR2 ANQGSEA. The V end lost 1 base, the J end lost 2 bases, and 12 bases lay between the germline ends. This CDR3 region has 14 residues. The CDR3 DNA reads TGCAGCGTTGAAGGACTCAGAGGCACCTACGAGCAGTACTTC. Its protein is CSVEGLRGTYEQYF.

In this sample, this clonotype turned up a few times. CDR3: CASSLPLARSYEQYF. CDR3 bases: TGTGCCAGCAGCCTCCCACTAGCGAGATCCTACGAGCAGTACTTC. This chain joins TRBV9 and TRBJ2-7, with 7 bases identical to TRBD2. This CDR3 spans 15 amino acids. The trim removed 4 bases at V and 1 base at J, leaving 8 bases unmatched. The germline V gene has CDR1 SGDLS and CDR2 YYNGEE.

This clonotype was seen at least ten times. The rearrangement links TRBV7-9 to TRBJ1-2, with D perhaps TRBD1 (6 bases). Germline lookup yields CDR1 SEHNR and CDR2 FQNEAQ (reference sequence). Trimming left V 5 bases short and J 11 bases short, with 24 bases between. This CDR3 has 15 amino acids. The CDR3 DNA sequence: TGTGCCAGCAGCCCAAAAAGGGGGTTCGGGGTGAATTACACCTTC. Protein product: CASSPKRGFGVNYTF.

The chain carries TRBV2 and TRBJ1-1; D remains unclear. V was trimmed by 8 bases and J by 12 bases, leaving 19 bases between them. The CDR3 extends over 12 amino acids. Germline V gene lookup returns CDR1 SNHLY and CDR2 FYNNEI. CDR3 nucleotides: TGTGCCAGCTCACCGATCAAGGGTAATACTTTCTTT. This encodes CASSPIKGNTFF.

This clonotype showed up just a few times. The chain uses TRBV7-3 and TRBJ2-5; a weak D match, TRBD2 (6 bases). The V gene's germline CDR1 is SGHTA and CDR2 FQGTGA. The CDR3 length is 17 residues. Trimming pared 2 bases from V and 2 bases from J, leaving 18 bases between. CDR3 sequence (DNA): TGTGCCAGCAGCTTAGAGTCCCTCTGGGGGGAGCAAGAGACCCAGTACTTC. Encoded protein: CASSLESLWGEQETQYF. Based on the CDR3 plus reference TRBV7-3 and TRBJ2-5, the full variable domain is GAGVSQTPSNKVTEKGKYVELRCDPISGHTALYWYRQSLGQGPEFLIYFQGTGAADDSGLPNDRFFAVRPEGSVSTLKIQRTERGDSAVYLCASSLESLWGEQETQYFGPGTRLLVL.

This clonotype has at least ten counts. This chain's CDR3 is CSAFRTSSPRETQYF. The CDR3 DNA reads as TGCAGTGCGTTCAGGACTAGCTCACCGAGGGAGACCCAGTACTTC. The V call is TRBV20-1, the J call TRBJ2-5; 8 nucleotides match TRBD2. The CDR3 is 15 amino acids. Germline values: CDR1 DFQATT, CDR2 SNEGSKA (reference sequence). V shed 6 bases, J shed 5 bases, and the junction held 14 bases outside the gene matches.